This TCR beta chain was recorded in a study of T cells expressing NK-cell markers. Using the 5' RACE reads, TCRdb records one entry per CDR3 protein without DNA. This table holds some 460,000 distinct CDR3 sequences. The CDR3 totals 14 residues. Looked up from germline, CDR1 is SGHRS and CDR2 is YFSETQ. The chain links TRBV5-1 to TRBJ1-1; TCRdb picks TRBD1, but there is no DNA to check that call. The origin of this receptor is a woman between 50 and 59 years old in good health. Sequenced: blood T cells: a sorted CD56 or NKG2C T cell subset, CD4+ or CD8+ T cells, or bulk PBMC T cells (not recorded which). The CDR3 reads CASSPQTGNPVAFF.